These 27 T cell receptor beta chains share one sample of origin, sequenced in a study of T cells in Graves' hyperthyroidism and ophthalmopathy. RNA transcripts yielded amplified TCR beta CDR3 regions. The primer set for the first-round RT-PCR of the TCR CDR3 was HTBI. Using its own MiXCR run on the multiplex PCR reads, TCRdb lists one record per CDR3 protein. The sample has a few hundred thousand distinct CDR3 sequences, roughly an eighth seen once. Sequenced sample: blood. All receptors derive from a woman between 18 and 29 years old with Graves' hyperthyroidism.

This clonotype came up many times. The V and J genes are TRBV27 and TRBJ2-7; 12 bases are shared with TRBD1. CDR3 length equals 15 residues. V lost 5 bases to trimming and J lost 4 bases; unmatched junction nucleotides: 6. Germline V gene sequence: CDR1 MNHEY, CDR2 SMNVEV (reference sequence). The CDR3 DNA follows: TGTGCCAGCAGTCCTGGGACAGGGGGCGCGTACGAGCAGTACTTC. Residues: CASSPGTGGAYEQYF.

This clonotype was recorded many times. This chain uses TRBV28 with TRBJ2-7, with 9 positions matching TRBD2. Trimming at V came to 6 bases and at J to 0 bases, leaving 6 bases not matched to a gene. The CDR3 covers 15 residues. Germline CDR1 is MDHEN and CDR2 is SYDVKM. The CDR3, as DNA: TGTGCCAGCAGACCAGTTAGCGGGAGCTCCTACGAGCAGTACTTC. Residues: CASRPVSGSSYEQYF.

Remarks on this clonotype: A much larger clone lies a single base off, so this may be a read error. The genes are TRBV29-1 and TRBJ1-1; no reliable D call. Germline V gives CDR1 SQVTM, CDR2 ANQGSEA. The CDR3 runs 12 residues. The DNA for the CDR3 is TGCAGTGCTCCGGGGATGAACACTGGAGCTTTCTTT. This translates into CSAPGMNTGAFF.

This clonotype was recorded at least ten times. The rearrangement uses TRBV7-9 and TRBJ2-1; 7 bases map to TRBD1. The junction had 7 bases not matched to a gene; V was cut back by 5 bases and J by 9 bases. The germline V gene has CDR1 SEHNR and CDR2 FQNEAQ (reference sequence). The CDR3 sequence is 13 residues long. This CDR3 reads CASSRDSLGEQFF. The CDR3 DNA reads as TGTGCCAGCAGCCGGGACAGTCTGGGTGAGCAGTTCTTC.

The CDR3 bases are TGTGCCAGCAGTTTGGTTAGCGAGGTTAACGAGCAGTACTTC. This gives the protein CASSLVSEVNEQYF. This chain uses TRBV6-2 or TRBV6-3 with TRBJ2-7, with a possible D match to TRBD2 (5 bases). The CDR3 loop spans 14 amino acids. Trimming left V 4 bases short and J 5 bases short, with 15 bases between. CDR1 and CDR2 from the germline V gene are MNHEY and SVGEGT.

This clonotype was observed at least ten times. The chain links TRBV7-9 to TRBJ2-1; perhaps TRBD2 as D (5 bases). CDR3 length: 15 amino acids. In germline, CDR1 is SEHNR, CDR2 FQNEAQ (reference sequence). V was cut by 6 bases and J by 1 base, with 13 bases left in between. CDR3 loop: CASRSREGSYNEQFF. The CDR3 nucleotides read TGTGCCAGCAGGTCACGCGAGGGATCCTACAATGAGCAGTTCTTC.

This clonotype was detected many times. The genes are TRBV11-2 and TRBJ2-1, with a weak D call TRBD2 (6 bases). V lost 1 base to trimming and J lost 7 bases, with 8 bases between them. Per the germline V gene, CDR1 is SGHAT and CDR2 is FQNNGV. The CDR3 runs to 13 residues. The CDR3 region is CASSLGLVNEQFF. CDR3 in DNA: TGTGCCAGCAGCTTAGGACTAGTGAATGAGCAGTTCTTC.

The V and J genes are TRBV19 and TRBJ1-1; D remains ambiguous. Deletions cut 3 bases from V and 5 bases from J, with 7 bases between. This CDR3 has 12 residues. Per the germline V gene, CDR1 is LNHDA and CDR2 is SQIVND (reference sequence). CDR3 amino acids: CASSISRTEAFF. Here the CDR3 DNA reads TGTGCCAGTAGTATTTCGCGGACTGAAGCTTTCTTT. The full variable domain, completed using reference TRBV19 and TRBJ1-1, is DGGITQSPKYLFRKEGQNVTLSCEQNLNHDAMYWYRQDPGQGLRLIYYSQIVNDFQKGDIAEGYSVSREKKESFPLTVTSAQKNPTAFYLCASSISRTEAFFGQGTRLTVV.

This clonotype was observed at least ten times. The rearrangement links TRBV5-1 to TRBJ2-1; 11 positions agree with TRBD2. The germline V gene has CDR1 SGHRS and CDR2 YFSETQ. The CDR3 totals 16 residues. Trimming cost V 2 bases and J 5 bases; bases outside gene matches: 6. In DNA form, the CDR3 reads TGCGCCAGCAGCTTATGGGGGACTAGCGGAAACAATGAGCAGTTCTTC. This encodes CASSLWGTSGNNEQFF.

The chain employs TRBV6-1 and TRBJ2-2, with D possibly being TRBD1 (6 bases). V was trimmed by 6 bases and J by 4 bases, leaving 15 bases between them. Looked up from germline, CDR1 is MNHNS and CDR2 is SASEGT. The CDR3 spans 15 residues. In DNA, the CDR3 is TGTGCCAGCAGCAACACAGGGTTGTCCACCGGGGAGCTGTTTTTT. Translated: CASSNTGLSTGELFF.

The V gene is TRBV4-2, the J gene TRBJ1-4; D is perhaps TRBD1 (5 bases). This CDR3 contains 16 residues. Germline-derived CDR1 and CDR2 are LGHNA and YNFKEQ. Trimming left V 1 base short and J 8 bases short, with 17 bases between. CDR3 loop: CASSQAQDTSNEKLFF. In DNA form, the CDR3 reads TGTGCCAGCAGCCAAGCCCAGGACACATCCAACGAAAAACTGTTTTTT.

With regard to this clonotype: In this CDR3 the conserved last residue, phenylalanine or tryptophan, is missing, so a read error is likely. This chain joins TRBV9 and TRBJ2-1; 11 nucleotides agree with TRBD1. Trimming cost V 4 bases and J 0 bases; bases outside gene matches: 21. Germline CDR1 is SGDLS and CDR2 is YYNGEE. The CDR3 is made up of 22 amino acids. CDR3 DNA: TGTGCCAGCAGCAGGGCTCGGCGGACAGGGGGCCTTTGGCGAGACTCCTACAATGAGCAGTTCTCC. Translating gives CASSRARRTGGLWRDSYNEQFS.

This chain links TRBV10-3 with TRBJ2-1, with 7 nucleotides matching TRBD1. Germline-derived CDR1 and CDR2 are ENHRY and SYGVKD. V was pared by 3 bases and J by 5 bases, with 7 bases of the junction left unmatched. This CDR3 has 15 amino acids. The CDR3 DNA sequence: TGTGCCATCAGTGATCGGACAGGATCCGACAATGAGCAGTTCTTC. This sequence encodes CAISDRTGSDNEQFF.

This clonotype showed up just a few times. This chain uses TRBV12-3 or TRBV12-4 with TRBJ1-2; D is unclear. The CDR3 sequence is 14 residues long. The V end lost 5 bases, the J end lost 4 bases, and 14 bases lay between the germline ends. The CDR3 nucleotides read TGTGCCAGCAGTCTTACCAAGGGTGGCTATGGCTACACCTTC. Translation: CASSLTKGGYGYTF.

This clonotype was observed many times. CDR3 amino acids: CAWSVETADTQYF. The CDR3 DNA reads as TGTGCCTGGAGTGTAGAGACGGCAGATACGCAGTATTTT. This chain connects TRBV30 to TRBJ2-3; no firm D call. Trimming took 0 bases from V and 4 from J, leaving 8 bases between them. The CDR3 totals 13 residues. Germline CDR1 is GTSNPN and CDR2 is SVGIG (reference sequence).

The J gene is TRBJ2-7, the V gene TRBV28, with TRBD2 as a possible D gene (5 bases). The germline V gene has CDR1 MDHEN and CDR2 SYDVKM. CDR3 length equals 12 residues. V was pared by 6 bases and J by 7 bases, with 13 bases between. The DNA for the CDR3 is TGTGCCAGCAGGGGGAGCCCAAGGGAGCAGTACTTC. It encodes CASRGSPREQYF.

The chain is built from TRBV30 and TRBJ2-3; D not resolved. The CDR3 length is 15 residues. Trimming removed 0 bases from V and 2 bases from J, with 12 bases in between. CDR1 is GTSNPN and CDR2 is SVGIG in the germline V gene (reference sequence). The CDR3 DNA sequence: TGTGCCTGGAGTGTACTTGGTGAAACCACAGATACGCAGTATTTT. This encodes CAWSVLGETTDTQYF.

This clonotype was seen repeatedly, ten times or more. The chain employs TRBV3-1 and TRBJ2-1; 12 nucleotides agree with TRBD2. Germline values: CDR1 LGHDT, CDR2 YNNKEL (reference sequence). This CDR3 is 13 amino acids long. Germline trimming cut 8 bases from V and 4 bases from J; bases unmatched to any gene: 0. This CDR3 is CASGLAGYNEQFF. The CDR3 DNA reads TGTGCCAGCGGACTAGCGGGATACAATGAGCAGTTCTTC.

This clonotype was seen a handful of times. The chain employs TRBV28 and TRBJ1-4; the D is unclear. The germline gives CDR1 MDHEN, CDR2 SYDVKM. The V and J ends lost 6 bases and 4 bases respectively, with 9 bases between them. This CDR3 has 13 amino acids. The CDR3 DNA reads TGTGCCAGCAGCCTCTCCTTTAATGAAAAACTGTTTTTT. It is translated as CASSLSFNEKLFF.

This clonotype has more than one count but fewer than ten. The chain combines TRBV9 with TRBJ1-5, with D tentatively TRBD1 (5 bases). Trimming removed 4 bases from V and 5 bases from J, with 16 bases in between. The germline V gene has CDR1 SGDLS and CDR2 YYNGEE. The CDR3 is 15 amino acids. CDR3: CASSTGTQVDQPQHF. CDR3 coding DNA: TGTGCCAGCAGCACCGGGACTCAAGTCGATCAGCCCCAGCATTTT.

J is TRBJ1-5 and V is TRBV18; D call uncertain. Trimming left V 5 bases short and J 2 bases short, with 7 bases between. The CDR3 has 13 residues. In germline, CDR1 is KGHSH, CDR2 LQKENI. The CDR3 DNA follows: TGTGCCAGCTCAGTTACCCGCAATCAGCCCCAGCATTTT. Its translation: CASSVTRNQPQHF.

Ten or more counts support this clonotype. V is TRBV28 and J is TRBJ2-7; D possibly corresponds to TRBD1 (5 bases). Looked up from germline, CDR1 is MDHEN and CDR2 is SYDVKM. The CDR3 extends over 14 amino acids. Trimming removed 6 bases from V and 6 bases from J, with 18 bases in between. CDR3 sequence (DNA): TGTGCCAGCAGATATAACATCAGGGATGGCGAGCAGTACTTC. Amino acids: CASRYNIRDGEQYF.

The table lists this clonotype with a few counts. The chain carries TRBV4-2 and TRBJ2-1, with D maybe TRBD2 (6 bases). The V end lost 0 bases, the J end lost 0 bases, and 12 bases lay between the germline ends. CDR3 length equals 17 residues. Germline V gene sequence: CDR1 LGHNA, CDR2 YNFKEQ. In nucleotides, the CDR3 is TGTGCCAGCAGCCAAGATCCTGCGGGGAGCTCCTACAATGAGCAGTTCTTC. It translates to CASSQDPAGSSYNEQFF.

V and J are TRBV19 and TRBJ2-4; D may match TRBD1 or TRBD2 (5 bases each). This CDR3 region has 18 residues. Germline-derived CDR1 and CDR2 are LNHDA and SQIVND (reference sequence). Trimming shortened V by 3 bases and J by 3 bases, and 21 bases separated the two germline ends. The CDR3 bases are TGTGCCAGTAGTATCGGACACCATCGGGAAATATTCAAAAACATTCAGTACTTC. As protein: CASSIGHHREIFKNIQYF.

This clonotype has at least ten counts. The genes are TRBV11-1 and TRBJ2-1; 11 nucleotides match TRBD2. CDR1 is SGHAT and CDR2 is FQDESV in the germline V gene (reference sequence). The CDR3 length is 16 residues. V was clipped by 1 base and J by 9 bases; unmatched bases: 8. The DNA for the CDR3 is TGTGCCAGCAGCTTAGATAGGCTAGCGGGAGGAGGTGAGCAGTTCTTC. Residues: CASSLDRLAGGGEQFF.

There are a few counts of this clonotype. DNA of the CDR3: TGTGCCAGCAGCCAACGCGAAGAGACCCAGTACTTC. The encoded protein is CASSQREETQYF. J is TRBJ2-5 and V is TRBV3-1; D not certain. There are 12 residues in the CDR3. Germline lookup yields CDR1 LGHDT and CDR2 YNNKEL (reference sequence). The V end lost 2 bases, the J end lost 3 bases, and 4 bases lay between the germline ends.

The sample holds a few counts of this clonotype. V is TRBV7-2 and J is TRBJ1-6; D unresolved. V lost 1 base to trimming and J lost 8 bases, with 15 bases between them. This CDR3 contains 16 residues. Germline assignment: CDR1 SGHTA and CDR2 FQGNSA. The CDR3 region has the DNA TGTGCCAGCAGCTTAGAAGTTGTAAGAAATTATTCACCCCTCCACTTT. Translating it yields CASSLEVVRNYSPLHF.